This T cell receptor beta chain appears in the sequencing data of a study of shared T cell receptors in the human thymus. Libraries were prepared by immunoSEQ multiplex PCR; TCRdb keeps only in-frame clonotypes and omits some of them. Here the sample spans about 380,000 clones, 85% to 95% being singletons. V was trimmed by 4 bases and J by 8 bases, leaving 20 bases between them. The CDR3 extends over 16 amino acids. Germline assignment: CDR1 MNHEY and CDR2 SMNVEV (reference sequence). Sequences were obtained from thymocytes. The J gene is TRBJ1-4, the V gene TRBV27; D is unresolved. This clonotype was obtained from a human donor. The CDR3 DNA follows: TGTGCCAGCAGTTCCTCCATCAGGAGGCACCAGGAAAAACTGTTTTTT. Protein: CASSSSIRRHQEKLFF.